This T cell receptor (beta chain) was captured in a study of cytomegalovirus exposure and HLA in healthy donors. The sample holds one count of this clone. Trimming removed 4 bases from V and 2 bases from J; junction bases left unmatched: 2. Germline-derived CDR1 and CDR2 are KGHSH and LQKENI. The CDR3 is 15 residues long. Generated by immunoSEQ multiplex PCR, the TCRdb table keeps only in-frame clones and is missing some. The sample has some 180,000 clones; around nine tenths are singletons. The rearrangement links TRBV18 to TRBJ2-3, with 11 positions matching TRBD2. The specimen sequenced was PBMCs. The TCR comes from a young man in good health and CMV-seropositive. The CDR3 spells CASSRGLAATDTQYF. The CDR3 coding sequence is TGTGCCAGCTCACGGGGACTAGCGGCCACAGATACGCAGTATTTT.